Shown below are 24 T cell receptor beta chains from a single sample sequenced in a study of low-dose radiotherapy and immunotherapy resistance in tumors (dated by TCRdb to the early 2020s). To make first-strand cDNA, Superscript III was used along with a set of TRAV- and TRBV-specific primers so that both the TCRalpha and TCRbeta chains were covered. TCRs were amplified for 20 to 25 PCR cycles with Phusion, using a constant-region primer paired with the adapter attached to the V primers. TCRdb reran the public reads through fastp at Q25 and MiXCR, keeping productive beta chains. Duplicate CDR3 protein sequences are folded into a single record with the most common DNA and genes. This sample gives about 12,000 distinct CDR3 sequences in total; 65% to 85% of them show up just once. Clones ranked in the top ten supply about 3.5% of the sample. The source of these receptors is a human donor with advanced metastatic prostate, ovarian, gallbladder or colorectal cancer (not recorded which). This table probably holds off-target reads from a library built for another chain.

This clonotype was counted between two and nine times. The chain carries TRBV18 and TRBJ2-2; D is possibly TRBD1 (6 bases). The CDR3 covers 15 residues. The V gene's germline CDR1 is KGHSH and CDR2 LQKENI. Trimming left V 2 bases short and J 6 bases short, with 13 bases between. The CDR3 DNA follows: TGTGCCAGCTCACCATCGACACAGGGATCCGGGGAGCTGTTTTTT. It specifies CASSPSTQGSGELFF.

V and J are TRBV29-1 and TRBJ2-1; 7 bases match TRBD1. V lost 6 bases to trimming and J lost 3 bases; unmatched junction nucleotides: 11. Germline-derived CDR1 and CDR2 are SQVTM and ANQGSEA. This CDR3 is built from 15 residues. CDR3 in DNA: TGCAGCGTGAGCTTACCGGGACAGATCTACAATGAGCAGTTCTTC. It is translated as CSVSLPGQIYNEQFF.

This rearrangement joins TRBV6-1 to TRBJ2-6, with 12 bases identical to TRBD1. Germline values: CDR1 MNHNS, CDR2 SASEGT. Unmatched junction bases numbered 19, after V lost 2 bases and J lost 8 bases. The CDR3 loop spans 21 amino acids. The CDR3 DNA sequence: TGTGCCAGCAGTGAAATATTCGGTTATGGGACAGGGGGCGCCAGGCCCAACGTCCTGACTTTC. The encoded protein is CASSEIFGYGTGGARPNVLTF.

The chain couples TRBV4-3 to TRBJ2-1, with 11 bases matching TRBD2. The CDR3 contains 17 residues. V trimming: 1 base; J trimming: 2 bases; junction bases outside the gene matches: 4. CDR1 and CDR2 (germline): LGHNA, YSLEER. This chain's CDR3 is CASSQGLGLAAYNEQFF. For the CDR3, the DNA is TGCGCCAGCAGCCAAGGACTGGGACTAGCGGCCTACAATGAGCAGTTCTTC.

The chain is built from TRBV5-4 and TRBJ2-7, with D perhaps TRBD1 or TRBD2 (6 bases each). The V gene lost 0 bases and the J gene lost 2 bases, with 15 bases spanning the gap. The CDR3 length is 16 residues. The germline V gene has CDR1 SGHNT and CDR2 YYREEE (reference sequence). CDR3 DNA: TGTGCCAGCAGCTTGGCCTCCGGGGGCGAAACCTACGAGCAGTACTTC. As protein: CASSLASGGETYEQYF.

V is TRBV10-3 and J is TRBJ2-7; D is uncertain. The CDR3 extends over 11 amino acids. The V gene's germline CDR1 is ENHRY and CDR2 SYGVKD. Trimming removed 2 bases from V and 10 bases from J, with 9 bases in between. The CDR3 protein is CAISEIEAQYF. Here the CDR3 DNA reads TGTGCCATCAGTGAGATCGAAGCTCAGTACTTC.

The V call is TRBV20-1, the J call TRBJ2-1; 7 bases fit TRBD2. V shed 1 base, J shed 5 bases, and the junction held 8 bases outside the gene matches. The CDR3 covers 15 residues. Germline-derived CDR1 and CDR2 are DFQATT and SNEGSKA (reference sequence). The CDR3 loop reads CSARARRREDNEQFF. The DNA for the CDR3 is TGCAGTGCTAGAGCCCGTCGTCGGGAGGACAATGAGCAGTTCTTC.

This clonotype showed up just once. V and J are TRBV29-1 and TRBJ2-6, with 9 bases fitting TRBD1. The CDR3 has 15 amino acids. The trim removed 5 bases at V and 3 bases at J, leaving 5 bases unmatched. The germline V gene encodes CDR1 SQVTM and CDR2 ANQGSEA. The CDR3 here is CSVSTGGGGANVLTF. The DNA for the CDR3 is TGCAGCGTTTCAACAGGGGGCGGTGGGGCCAACGTCCTGACTTTC.

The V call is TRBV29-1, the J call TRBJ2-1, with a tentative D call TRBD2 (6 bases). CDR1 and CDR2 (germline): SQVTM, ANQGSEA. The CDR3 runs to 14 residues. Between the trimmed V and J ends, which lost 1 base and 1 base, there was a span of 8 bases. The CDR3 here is CSVEVAESYNEQFF. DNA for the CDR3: TGCAGCGTTGAAGTAGCGGAGTCCTACAATGAGCAGTTCTTC.

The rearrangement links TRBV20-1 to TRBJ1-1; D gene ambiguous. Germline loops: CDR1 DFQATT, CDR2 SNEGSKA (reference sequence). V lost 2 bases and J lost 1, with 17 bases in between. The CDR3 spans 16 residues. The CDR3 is CSARPQVAVKNTEAFF. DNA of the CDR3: TGCAGTGCTAGACCCCAAGTTGCAGTTAAGAACACTGAAGCTTTCTTT.

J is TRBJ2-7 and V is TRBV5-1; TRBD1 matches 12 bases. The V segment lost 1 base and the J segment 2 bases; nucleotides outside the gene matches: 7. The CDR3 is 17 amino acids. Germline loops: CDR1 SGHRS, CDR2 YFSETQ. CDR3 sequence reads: CASSLWGGQGATYEQYF. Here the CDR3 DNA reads TGCGCCAGCAGCTTGTGGGGGGGACAGGGGGCCACCTACGAGCAGTACTTC.

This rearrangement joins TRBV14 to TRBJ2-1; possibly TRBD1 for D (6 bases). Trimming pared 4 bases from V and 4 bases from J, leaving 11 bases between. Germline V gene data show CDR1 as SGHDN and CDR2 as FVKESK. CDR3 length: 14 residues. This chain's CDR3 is CASSRKTGYNEQFF. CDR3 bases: TGTGCCAGCAGCCGAAAGACAGGATACAATGAGCAGTTCTTC.

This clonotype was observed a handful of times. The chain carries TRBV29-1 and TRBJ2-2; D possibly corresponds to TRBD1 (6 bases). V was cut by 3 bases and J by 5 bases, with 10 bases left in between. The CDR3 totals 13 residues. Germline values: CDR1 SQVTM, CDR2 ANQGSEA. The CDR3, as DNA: TGCAGCGTTGACTCCAGGGGAACCGGGGAGCTGTTTTTT. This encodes CSVDSRGTGELFF.

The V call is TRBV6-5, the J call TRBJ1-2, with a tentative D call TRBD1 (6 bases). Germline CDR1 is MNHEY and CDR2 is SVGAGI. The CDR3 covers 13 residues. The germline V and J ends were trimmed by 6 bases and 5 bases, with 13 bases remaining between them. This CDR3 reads CASSLGQSYGYTF. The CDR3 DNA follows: TGTGCCAGCAGCCTTGGACAGTCTTATGGCTACACCTTC.

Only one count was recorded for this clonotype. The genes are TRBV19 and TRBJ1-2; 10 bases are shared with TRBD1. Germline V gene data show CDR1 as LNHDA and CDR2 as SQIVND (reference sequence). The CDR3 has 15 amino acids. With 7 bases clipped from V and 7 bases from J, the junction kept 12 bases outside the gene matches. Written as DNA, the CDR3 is TGTGCCAGTACTTCACCGGGACAGGGGTACGGTGGCTACACCTTC. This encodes CASTSPGQGYGGYTF.

The DNA for the CDR3 is TGTGCCAGCAGTCCCAGGGAGCAGTTCTTC. It specifies CASSPREQFF. The rearrangement uses TRBV7-9 and TRBJ2-1, with D hard to call. Germline values: CDR1 SEHNR, CDR2 FQNEAQ (reference sequence). V was shortened by 6 bases and J by 10 bases, with 7 bases between the two germline ends. The CDR3 sequence is 10 residues long.

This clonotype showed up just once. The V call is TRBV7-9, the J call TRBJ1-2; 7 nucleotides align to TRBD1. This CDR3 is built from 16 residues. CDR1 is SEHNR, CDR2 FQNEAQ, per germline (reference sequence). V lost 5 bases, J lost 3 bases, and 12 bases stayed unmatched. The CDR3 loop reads CASSSQRGQGDYGYTF. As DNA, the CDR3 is TGTGCCAGCAGCAGCCAAAGGGGCCAGGGGGACTATGGCTACACCTTC. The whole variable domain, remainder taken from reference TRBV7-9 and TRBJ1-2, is DTGVSQNPRHKITKRGQNVTFRCDPISEHNRLYWYRQTLGQGPEFLTYFQNEAQLEKSRLLSDRFSAERPKGSFSTLEIQRTEQGDSAMYLCASSSQRGQGDYGYTFGSGTRLTVV.

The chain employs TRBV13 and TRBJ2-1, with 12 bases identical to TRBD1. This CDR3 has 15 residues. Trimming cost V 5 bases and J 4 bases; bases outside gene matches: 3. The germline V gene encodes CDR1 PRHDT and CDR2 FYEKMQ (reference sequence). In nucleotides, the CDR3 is TGTGCCAGCAGCACGGGACAGGGGGCTTACAATGAGCAGTTCTTC. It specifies CASSTGQGAYNEQFF.

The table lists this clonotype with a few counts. This chain's CDR3 is CASSPTGDGKNIQYF. As DNA, the CDR3 is TGTGCCAGCAGCCCTACAGGGGATGGCAAAAACATTCAGTACTTC. The chain recombines TRBV5-4 with TRBJ2-4, with 7 bases lining up with TRBD1. The CDR3 consists of 15 residues. Unmatched junction bases numbered 7, after V lost 4 bases and J lost 3 bases. Per germline, CDR1 SGHNT and CDR2 YYREEE (reference sequence).

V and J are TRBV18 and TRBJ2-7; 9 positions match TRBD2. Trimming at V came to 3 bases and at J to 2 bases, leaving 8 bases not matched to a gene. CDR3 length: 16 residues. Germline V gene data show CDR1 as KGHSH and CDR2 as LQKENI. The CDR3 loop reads CASSPLSGSFTYEQYF. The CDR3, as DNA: TGTGCCAGCTCACCTCTTAGCGGGAGCTTCACCTACGAGCAGTACTTC.

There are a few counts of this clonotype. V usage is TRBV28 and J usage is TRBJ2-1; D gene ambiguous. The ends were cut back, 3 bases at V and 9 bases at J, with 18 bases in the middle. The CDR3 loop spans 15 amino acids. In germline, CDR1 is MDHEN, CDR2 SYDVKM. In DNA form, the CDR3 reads TGTGCCAGCAGTTTGGGCGGCACAACATCGGGTGAGCAGTTCTTC. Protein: CASSLGGTTSGEQFF.

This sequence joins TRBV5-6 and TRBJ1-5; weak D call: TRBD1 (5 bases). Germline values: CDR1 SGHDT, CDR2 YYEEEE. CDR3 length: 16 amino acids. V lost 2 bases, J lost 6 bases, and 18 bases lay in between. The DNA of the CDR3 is TGTGCCAGCAGCTTTTTCGGGGGGAATTCTGTTCAGCCCCAGCATTTT. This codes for CASSFFGGNSVQPQHF. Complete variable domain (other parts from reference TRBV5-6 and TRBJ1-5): DAGVTQSPTHLIKTRGQQVTLRCSPKSGHDTVSWYQQALGQGPQFIFQYYEEEERQRGNFPDRFSGHQFPNYSSELNVNALLLGDSALYLCASSFFGGNSVQPQHFGDGTRLSIL.

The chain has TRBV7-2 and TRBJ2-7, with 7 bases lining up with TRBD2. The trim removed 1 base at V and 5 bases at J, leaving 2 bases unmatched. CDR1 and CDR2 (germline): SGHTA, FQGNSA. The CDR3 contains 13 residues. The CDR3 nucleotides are TGTGCCAGCAGCTTAGGCGGGAGTGACGAGCAGTACTTC. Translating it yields CASSLGGSDEQYF.

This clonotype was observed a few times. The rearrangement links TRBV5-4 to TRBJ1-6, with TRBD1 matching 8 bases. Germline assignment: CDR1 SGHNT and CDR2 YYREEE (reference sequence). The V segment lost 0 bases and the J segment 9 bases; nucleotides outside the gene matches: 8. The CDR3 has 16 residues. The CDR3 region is CASSLAAAGGGSPLHF. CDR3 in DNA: TGTGCCAGCAGCTTGGCCGCAGCAGGGGGCGGTTCACCCCTCCACTTT. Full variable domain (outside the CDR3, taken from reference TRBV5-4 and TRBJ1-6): ETGVTQSPTHLIKTRGQQVTLRCSSQSGHNTVSWYQQALGQGPQFIFQYYREEENGRGNFPPRFSGLQFPNYSSELNVNALELDDSALYLCASSLAAAGGGSPLHFGNGTRLTVT.